Sequencing of this T cell receptor (beta chain) was carried out in a study of glioma-infiltrating T cells after dendritic cell vaccination. Looking at the study overall: Monocyte-derived dendritic cells, cultured roughly 7 days with IL-4 and GM-CSF, were pulsed with autologous tumor lysate. Three intradermal dendritic cell vaccine injections were given every two weeks.

Germline-derived CDR1 and CDR2 are GTSNPN and SVGIG (reference sequence). Trimming pared 0 bases from V and 6 bases from J, leaving 16 bases between. The CDR3 runs 15 residues. PBMC sampling occurred before vaccination, two weeks after the third dose, and at progression. TCRdb's copy holds only in-frame clones and misses some; the assay was immunoSEQ multiplex PCR. The sample shows around 96,000 clones, approximately 81% of them seen only once. The rearrangement uses TRBV30 and TRBJ2-3; D may be TRBD2 (6 bases). The TCR comes from a human donor with glioblastoma. The sequenced sample was blood, obtained before dendritic cell vaccination. The CDR3 here is CAWSVMSGSVDTQYF. The CDR3 DNA sequence: TGTGCCTGGAGTGTTATGTCCGGGAGTGTGGATACGCAGTATTTT.